The 8 T cell receptor beta chains below all came from one sample that was sequenced in a study of blood T cell repertoires in COVID-19. TCRdb's table, derived via immunoSEQ multiplex PCR, lists solely in-frame clones and lacks some. Here the sample spans 75,000 to 80,000 clones, just over 85% being singletons. Sample: peripheral blood. These receptors were collected from a human donor in a cohort sampled during active COVID-19.

In this sample, this clone turned up once. The chain has TRBV18 and TRBJ1-1; unclear D gene. V shed 5 bases and J shed 0 bases, with 16 bases lying between them. Germline V gene lookup returns CDR1 KGHSH and CDR2 LQKENI. This CDR3 is built from 16 residues. In DNA form, the CDR3 reads TGTGCCAGCTCATTAAGTCCGCAGACAATGAACACTGAAGCTTTCTTT. Residues: CASSLSPQTMNTEAFF.

This chain connects TRBV29-1 to TRBJ2-5; 8 nucleotides line up with TRBD2. Unmatched junction bases numbered 11, after V lost 7 bases and J lost 4 bases. The CDR3 sequence is 14 residues long. Germline-derived CDR1 and CDR2 are SQVTM and ANQGSEA. This CDR3 reads CSAVRGGVVETQYF. The CDR3 DNA reads TGCAGCGCCGTCCGGGGGGGCGTTGTAGAGACCCAGTACTTC. Together with reference TRBV29-1 and TRBJ2-5, the CDR3 gives the full variable domain: SAVISQKPSRDICQRGTSLTIQCQVDSQVTMMFWYRQQPGQSLTLIATANQGSEATYESGFVIDKFPISRPNLTFSTLTVSNMSPEDSSIYLCSAVRGGVVETQYFGPGTRLLVL.

This clone was seen just once. Relative to the germline gene, one junction end is altered; a read error may explain this. The chain recombines TRBV5-8 with TRBJ2-1, with D tentatively TRBD2 (5 bases). The CDR3 spans 12 residues. The germline V gene encodes CDR1 SGHTS and CDR2 YDEGEE. Written as DNA, the CDR3 is TGTGCCAGCACCTTGGCGGGCAATGAGCAGTTCTTC. The encoded protein is CASTLAGNEQFF.

This clone has just one count. The chain couples TRBV27 to TRBJ1-2; D unresolved. Trimming removed 8 bases at V and 0 bases at J, with 4 bases between. From germline, CDR1 is MNHEY and CDR2 SMNVEV (reference sequence). The CDR3 extends over 11 amino acids. Here the CDR3 reads CASGANYGYTF. The DNA of the CDR3 is TGTGCCAGCGGAGCTAACTATGGCTACACCTTC.

V gene TRBV23-1 combines with J gene TRBJ2-5; 7 positions match TRBD1. TRBV23-1 is given ORF status, its function remaining uncertain. The CDR3 runs to 11 residues. V trimming: 11 bases; J trimming: 5 bases; junction bases outside the gene matches: 5. CDR3 DNA sequence: TGCGCCGGGACAGTCCGGGAGACCCAGTACTTC. This gives the protein CAGTVRETQYF.

The gene calls are TRBV10-1 and TRBJ2-7; maybe TRBD1 (5 bases). The germline V gene encodes CDR1 WNHNN and CDR2 SYGVQD (reference sequence). CDR3 length equals 15 residues. V was shortened by 0 bases and J by 3 bases, with 12 bases between the two germline ends. This CDR3 is CASSESLGLHYEQYF. In nucleotides, the CDR3 is TGCGCCAGCAGTGAGTCTCTGGGGCTCCACTACGAGCAGTACTTC.

The rearrangement uses TRBV24-1 and TRBJ2-3, with 9 positions matching TRBD1. V lost 4 bases and J lost 4; bases outside the gene matches: 8. The CDR3 is 16 amino acids. CDR1 is KGHDR and CDR2 is SFDVKD in the germline V gene. In nucleotides, the CDR3 is TGTGCCACCAGTGAATATACAGGGGGCGCAGCAGATACGCAGTATTTT. It translates to CATSEYTGGAADTQYF.

The chain is built from TRBV12-3 or TRBV12-4 and TRBJ1-1, with a weak D call TRBD1 (6 bases). V was clipped by 6 bases and J by 4 bases, with 12 bases between them. This CDR3 has 13 residues. The CDR3: CASRGTGITEAFF. CDR3 nucleotides: TGTGCCAGCAGAGGCACAGGGATCACTGAAGCTTTCTTT.